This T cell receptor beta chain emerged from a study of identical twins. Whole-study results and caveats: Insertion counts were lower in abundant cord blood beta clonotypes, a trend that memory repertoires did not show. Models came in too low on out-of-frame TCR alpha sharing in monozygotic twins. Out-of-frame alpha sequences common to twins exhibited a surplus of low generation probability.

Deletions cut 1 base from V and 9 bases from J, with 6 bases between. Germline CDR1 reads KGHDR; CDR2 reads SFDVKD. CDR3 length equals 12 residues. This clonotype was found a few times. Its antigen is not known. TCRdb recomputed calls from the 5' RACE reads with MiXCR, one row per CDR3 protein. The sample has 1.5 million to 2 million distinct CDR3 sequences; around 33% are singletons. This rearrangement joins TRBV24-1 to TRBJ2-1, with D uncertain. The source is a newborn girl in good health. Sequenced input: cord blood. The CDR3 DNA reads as TGTGCCACCAGTGATTTAAGGAGTGAGCAGTTCTTC. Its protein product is CATSDLRSEQFF.